The source of this T cell receptor (beta chain) is a study of T cell responses to AZD1222 COVID-19 vaccine. This table comes from immunoSEQ multiplex PCR, and its TCRdb copy is limited to in-frame clones, with some not included. The data hold 120,000 to 150,000 clones, with about 90% observed a single time. The CDR3 length is 16 residues. Trimming removed 5 bases from V and 4 bases from J; junction bases left unmatched: 5. The V gene's germline CDR1 is MNHEY and CDR2 SVGEGT. The V and J genes are TRBV6-2 or TRBV6-3 and TRBJ2-3; 14 positions agree with TRBD2. This clonotype was obtained from an adult who received the MenACWY meningococcal vaccine as a control. Material: peripheral blood, obtained 28 days after the second dose of the MenACWY control vaccine. CDR3: CASSKGLAGVADTQYF. The CDR3 region has the DNA TGTGCCAGCAGTAAGGGACTAGCGGGAGTTGCAGATACGCAGTATTTT.